Listed below are T cell receptor beta chains from one sample, sequenced in a study of blood T cell repertoires in COVID-19. Sequenced by immunoSEQ multiplex PCR; TCRdb stores in-frame clones only, minus some. The sample has about 58,000 clones; 90% are singletons. The sample consisted of peripheral blood. The receptors were gathered from a man in his sixties with acute or convalescent COVID-19. The CDR3 runs from the conserved cysteine through the conserved F or W. Each record gives: clone size, CDR3 length, V gene, J gene, D gene, CDR3 protein, CDR3 DNA. The D gene is left open where the match is weak. The size entry is marked missing in some rows and otherwise reads once, few, many or a size class.

NA	17	TRBV5-6	TRBJ2-3	NA	CASSSPRDSPSTDTQYF	TGTGCCAGCAGCTCCCCGCGGGACTCCCCTAGCACAGATACGCAGTATTTT
once	15	TRBV2	TRBJ2-3	NA	CASSVDSGSADTQYF	TGTGCCAGCAGTGTGGACTCCGGGAGCGCAGATACGCAGTATTTT
once	14	TRBV7-3	TRBJ1-1	TRBD1	CASRPDRVSTEAFF	TGTGCCAGCAGACCCGACAGGGTTAGCACTGAAGCTTTCTTT
NA	14	TRBV7-9	TRBJ2-1	NA	CASSLAGDVYEQFF	TGTGCCAGCAGCTTAGCGGGAGACGTCTATGAGCAGTTCTTC
NA	15	TRBV7-3	TRBJ2-3	NA	CASSFGGQSTDTQYF	TGTGCCAGCAGCTTTGGAGGGCAAAGCACAGATACGCAGTATTTT
NA	13	TRBV12-3/TRBV12-4	TRBJ1-1	NA	CASSLEYYPEAFF	TGTGCCAGCAGTTTAGAGTACTATCCTGAAGCTTTCTTT
NA	16	TRBV4-3	TRBJ1-6	NA	CASSQGGGTYNSPLHF	TGCGCCAGCAGCCAAGGCGGGGGAACCTATAATTCACCCCTCCACTTT
NA	14	TRBV7-2	TRBJ2-2	NA	CASSLDQGWGELFF	TGTGCCAGCAGCTTAGATCAGGGTTGGGGGGAGCTGTTTTTT
once	16	TRBV7-2	TRBJ2-1	TRBD2	CASSLGLAGDYNEQFF	TGTGCCAGCAGCTTAGGACTAGCGGGAGACTACAATGAGCAGTTCTTC
NA	14	TRBV3-1/TRBV3-2	TRBJ2-4	NA	CASAWVGDKNIQYF	TGTGCCAGCGCTTGGGTGGGAGACAAAAACATTCAGTACTTC